This TCR beta chain was obtained from a study of blood T cell repertoires in COVID-19. This CDR3 comprises 15 residues. In germline, CDR1 is SEHNR, CDR2 FQNEAQ (reference sequence). V was pared by 1 base and J by 2 bases, with 2 bases of the junction left unmatched. In the original processing: Scientists estimated how many nucleated cells there were by amplifying reference gene primers. Sequencing was performed with immunoSEQ multiplex PCR; in TCRdb, only in-frame clones are kept and a portion is missing. Clonal size and the V and J genes are those of that table, whereas D and trimming came from the DNA. The table records under 130,000 clones, 82% of them present only once.

The sequencing input was peripheral blood. This TCR was recovered from a woman of 80 years or more with acute or convalescent COVID-19. This chain connects TRBV7-9 to TRBJ1-1, with 9 bases fitting TRBD1. The CDR3 sequence: CASSLEGQGNTEAFF. In DNA form, the CDR3 reads TGTGCCAGCAGCTTAGAGGGACAGGGTAACACTGAAGCTTTCTTT.